One sample yielded the 2 T cell receptor beta chains listed below, sequenced in a study of shared clonotypes between healthy human individuals. Only in-frame clones appear in the TCRdb table, and some are missing; sequencing was by immunoSEQ multiplex PCR. The data hold around 450,000 clones, with roughly 77% observed a single time. The sequenced material came from PBMCs. These receptors were obtained from a woman aged 40 to 49 in good health. Some clones in this sample may be carry-over from other donors' samples.

This chain joins TRBV11-2 and TRBJ1-2; no reliable D call. Germline CDR1 is SGHAT and CDR2 is FQNNGV. With 6 bases removed from V and 1 base from J, the gap between germline ends came to 18 bases. The CDR3 is made up of 16 amino acids. The chain's CDR3 is CASSPLSGPINYGYTF. CDR3 nucleotides: TGTGCCAGCAGTCCCCTCTCCGGGCCCATTAACTATGGCTACACCTTC.

The CDR3 reads CASSKTGGLTEAFF. CDR3 sequence (DNA): TGCGCCAGCAGCAAGACGGGGGGTCTCACTGAAGCTTTCTTT. The rearrangement links TRBV5-1 to TRBJ1-1, with a weak D call TRBD1 (5 bases). Per germline, CDR1 SGHRS and CDR2 YFSETQ. This CDR3 is 14 amino acids long. V was shortened by 4 bases and J by 4 bases, with 14 bases between the two germline ends.